The 15 T cell receptor beta chains below all came from one sample that was sequenced in a study of blood T cell repertoires in COVID-19. TCRdb's copy holds only in-frame clones and misses some; the assay was immunoSEQ multiplex PCR. This sample has 170,000 or so clones, with about 90% found just once. The sample was PBMCs or T cells enriched from blood (not recorded which). Receptors were obtained from a woman aged 45-60 years who had recovered from COVID-19.

V usage is TRBV24-1 and J usage is TRBJ1-2, with 8 bases that match TRBD1. In germline, CDR1 is KGHDR, CDR2 SFDVKD. The junction had 15 bases not matched to a gene; V was cut back by 5 bases and J by 5 bases. The CDR3 runs to 17 residues. In DNA, the CDR3 is TGTGCCACCAGTGGCCCGGACAGGGCCGAACCCACATATGGCTACACCTTC. Translating gives CATSGPDRAEPTYGYTF.

The table lists this clone with a few counts. CDR3 in amino acids: CASSGGPTGKQYF. The DNA of the CDR3 is TGTGCCAGCAGCGGGGGCCCTACTGGGAAGCAGTACTTC. The rearrangement links TRBV9 to TRBJ2-7; a possible D gene is TRBD1 (5 bases). Between the trimmed V and J ends, which lost 3 bases and 8 bases, there was a span of 15 bases. This CDR3 contains 13 residues. In germline, CDR1 is SGDLS, CDR2 YYNGEE.

This CDR3 is CASDETGGRVGYTF. Written as DNA, the CDR3 is TGTGCCAGCGACGAGACAGGGGGGAGGGTTGGCTACACCTTC. V usage is TRBV28 and J usage is TRBJ1-2; 9 bases match TRBD1. The CDR3 loop spans 14 amino acids. Germline V lookup: CDR1 MDHEN, CDR2 SYDVKM. The ends lost 8 bases at V and 7 bases at J; junction bases unmatched: 11.

The rearrangement joins TRBV7-2 to TRBJ2-3, with D possibly matching TRBD1 (5 bases). Germline loops: CDR1 SGHTA, CDR2 FQGNSA. Trimming took off 2 bases at V and 6 bases at J, with 15 bases between the two ends. The CDR3 sequence is 15 residues long. The DNA of the CDR3 is TGTGCCAGCAGCTTAAGTGGCGGAAAGGGGGATACGCAGTATTTT. The encoded protein is CASSLSGGKGDTQYF.

The chain combines TRBV6-5 with TRBJ2-3, with a weak D call TRBD1 (8 bases). V was clipped by 6 bases and J by 4 bases, with 17 bases between them. The germline gives CDR1 MNHEY, CDR2 SVGAGI. This CDR3 spans 15 amino acids. The CDR3 DNA reads TGTGCCAGCAGGGGGACAGGTGGGGGGGCAGATACGCAGTATTTT. It specifies CASRGTGGGADTQYF.

The rearrangement uses TRBV29-1 and TRBJ1-6; the match to TRBD1 covers 9 bases. The V segment lost 3 bases and the J segment 14 bases; nucleotides outside the gene matches: 8. This CDR3 is 13 amino acids long. The germline gives CDR1 SQVTM, CDR2 ANQGSEA. CDR3 residues: CSVDGDRDGTLHF. The CDR3 coding sequence is TGCAGCGTTGACGGGGACAGGGATGGTACCCTCCACTTT. The full variable domain, rest sourced from reference TRBV29-1 and TRBJ1-6, is SAVISQKPSRDICQRGTSLTIQCQVDSQVTMMFWYRQQPGQSLTLIATANQGSEATYESGFVIDKFPISRPNLTFSTLTVSNMSPEDSSIYLCSVDGDRDGTLHFGNGTRLTVT.

About this clone: The sample carries other DNA sequences with the same CDR3. This chain connects TRBV5-1 to TRBJ2-7; 7 nucleotides line up with TRBD1. This CDR3 is 14 amino acids long. Germline V gives CDR1 SGHRS, CDR2 YFSETQ. The V segment lost 0 bases and the J segment 2 bases; nucleotides outside the gene matches: 2. CDR3 amino acids: CASSLAGQTYEQYF. As DNA, the CDR3 is TGCGCCAGCAGCTTGGCGGGACAGACCTACGAGCAGTACTTC.

The chain employs TRBV28 and TRBJ2-2; 9 nucleotides agree with TRBD1. The CDR3 loop spans 17 amino acids. J was trimmed by 3 bases and V by 3 bases; bases with no gene match: 8. The germline gives CDR1 MDHEN, CDR2 SYDVKM. CDR3 bases: TGTGCCAGCAGTTTCAACTTGGGACAGGGTGACACCGGGGAGCTGTTTTTT. This gives the protein CASSFNLGQGDTGELFF.

The genes are TRBV18 and TRBJ1-1, with D hard to call. The germline gives CDR1 KGHSH, CDR2 LQKENI. The germline V and J ends were trimmed by 3 bases and 4 bases, with 15 bases remaining between them. The CDR3 runs 15 residues. The CDR3 sequence: CASSPNQRVGTEAFF. The DNA of the CDR3 is TGTGCCAGCTCACCCAATCAAAGAGTCGGCACTGAAGCTTTCTTT.

The V and J genes are TRBV5-1 and TRBJ2-7, with D perhaps matching TRBD2 (5 bases). CDR3 length equals 14 residues. Germline V gene data show CDR1 as SGHRS and CDR2 as YFSETQ. V lost 0 bases and J lost 0, with 7 bases in between. The CDR3 DNA reads TGCGCCAGCAGCTTGGCGGGATACTCCTACGAGCAGTACTTC. Translation: CASSLAGYSYEQYF.

The CDR3 reads CASSAGLEYEQYF. CDR3 DNA: TGCGCCAGCAGTGCGGGACTAGAGTACGAGCAGTACTTC. This rearrangement joins TRBV10-1 to TRBJ2-7; 8 bases are a match to TRBD2. This CDR3 contains 13 residues. V dropped 4 bases and J dropped 4; count of bases not matched to a gene: 3. Germline CDR1 WNHNN, CDR2 SYGVQD (reference sequence).

This clone has a single count. The CDR3: CASSLELILAGSALPNTGELFF. In DNA, the CDR3 is TGTGCCAGCAGCTTAGAGTTAATACTAGCGGGGAGTGCTCTGCCGAACACCGGGGAGCTGTTTTTT. The chain joins TRBV11-3 to TRBJ2-2; 10 bases match TRBD2. V shed 0 bases, J shed 0 bases, and the junction held 16 bases outside the gene matches. In germline, CDR1 is SGHNT, CDR2 YENEEA. CDR3 length: 22 residues.

This clone has a handful of counts. The junction does not match germline at one end; this may be a read error. The chain uses TRBV13 and TRBJ2-7, with D perhaps matching TRBD2 (6 bases). Germline CDR1 is PRHDT and CDR2 is FYEKMQ (reference sequence). CDR3 length: 13 residues. The CDR3, as DNA: TGTGCCAGCAGTTTAGCGGTTACCTACGAGCAGTACTTC. It codes for CASSLAVTYEQYF.

This clone has a single count. The V call is TRBV5-4, the J call TRBJ2-7, with D perhaps matching TRBD1 (5 bases). CDR3 length equals 15 residues. Per germline, CDR1 SGHNT and CDR2 YYREEE (reference sequence). Trimming pared 6 bases from V and 3 bases from J, leaving 19 bases between. Here the CDR3 reads CASNPAGASNYEQYF. The CDR3 bases are TGTGCCAGCAACCCTGCTGGGGCTAGTAACTACGAGCAGTACTTC.

Only one count was recorded for this clone. The chain uses TRBV11-2 and TRBJ1-6, with 9 positions matching TRBD1. The germline V gene encodes CDR1 SGHAT and CDR2 FQNNGV. This CDR3 spans 16 amino acids. The V and J ends lost 6 bases and 4 bases, in that order; junction bases with no gene match: 7. This chain's CDR3 is CASSRQGETYNSPLHF. The CDR3 DNA reads TGTGCCAGCAGTCGACAGGGGGAAACTTATAATTCACCCCTCCACTTT.